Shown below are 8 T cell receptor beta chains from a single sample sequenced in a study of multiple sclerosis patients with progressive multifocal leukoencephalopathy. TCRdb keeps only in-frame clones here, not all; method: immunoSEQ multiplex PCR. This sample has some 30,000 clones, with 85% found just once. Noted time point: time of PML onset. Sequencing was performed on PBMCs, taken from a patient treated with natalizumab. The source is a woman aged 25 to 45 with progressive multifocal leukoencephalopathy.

CDR3 nucleotides: TGTGCCACCAGCAGAGAGGGGGTTTTAGCAGAGACCCAGTACTTC. Residues: CATSREGVLAETQYF. The V and J genes are TRBV15 and TRBJ2-5; tentatively, D is TRBD1 or TRBD2 (5 bases each). Germline lookup yields CDR1 LNHNV and CDR2 YYDKDF (reference sequence). Trimming cost V 0 bases and J 4 bases, with 12 bases left between them. This CDR3 has 15 amino acids.

CDR3 residues: CASSQAQGYEQYF. DNA for the CDR3: TGCGCCAGCAGCCAGGCACAGGGCTACGAGCAGTACTTC. This chain connects TRBV4-1 to TRBJ2-7, with D possibly matching TRBD1 (6 bases). Germline loops: CDR1 MGHRA, CDR2 YSYEKL. The V end lost 3 bases, the J end lost 3 bases, and 9 bases lay between the germline ends. This CDR3 is 13 amino acids long.

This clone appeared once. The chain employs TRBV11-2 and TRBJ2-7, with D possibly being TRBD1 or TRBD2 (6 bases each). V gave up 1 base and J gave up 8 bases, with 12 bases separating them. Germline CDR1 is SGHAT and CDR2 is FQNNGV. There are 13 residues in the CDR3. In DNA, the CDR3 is TGTGCCAGCAGCTTAGGAGGGGGGTCACAGCAGTACTTC. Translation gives CASSLGGGSQQYF.

The CDR3 bases are TGTGCCACCAGTCCTTACACTTTGTATGGCTACACCTTC. This sequence encodes CATSPYTLYGYTF. This chain connects TRBV15 to TRBJ1-2; D gene unclear. V was trimmed by 6 bases and J by 5 bases, leaving 13 bases between them. Germline-derived CDR1 and CDR2 are LNHNV and YYDKDF (reference sequence). The CDR3 sequence is 13 residues long.

The CDR3, as DNA: TGTGCCTGGGCGGGGGACAGGGGGCAAAATGGCTACACCTTC. Encoded protein: CAWAGDRGQNGYTF. The rearrangement joins TRBV30 to TRBJ1-2; 12 bases agree with TRBD1. This CDR3 is built from 14 residues. Germline V lookup: CDR1 GTSNPN, CDR2 SVGIG (reference sequence). V lost 5 bases and J lost 6; bases outside the gene matches: 7.

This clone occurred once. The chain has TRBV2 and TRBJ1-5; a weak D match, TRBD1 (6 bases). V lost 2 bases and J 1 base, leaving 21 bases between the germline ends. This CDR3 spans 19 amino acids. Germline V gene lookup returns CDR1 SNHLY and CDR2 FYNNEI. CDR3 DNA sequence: TGTGCCAGCAGTGAATCTCCAGGGTCGGGACAAGGGAGCAATCAGCCCCAGCATTTT. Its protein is CASSESPGSGQGSNQPQHF.

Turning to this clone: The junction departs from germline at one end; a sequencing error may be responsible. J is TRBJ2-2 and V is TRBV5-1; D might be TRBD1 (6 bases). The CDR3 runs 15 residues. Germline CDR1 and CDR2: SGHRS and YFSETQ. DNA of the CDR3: TGCGCCAGCAGCTTGGGGGGGCCGGACACCGGGGAGCTGCTTTTT. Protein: CASSLGGPDTGELLF.

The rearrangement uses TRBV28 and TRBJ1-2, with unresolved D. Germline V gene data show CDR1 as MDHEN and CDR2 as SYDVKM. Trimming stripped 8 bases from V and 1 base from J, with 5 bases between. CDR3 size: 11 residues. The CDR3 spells CASGNNYGYTF. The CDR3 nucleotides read TGTGCCAGCGGGAATAACTATGGCTACACCTTC.